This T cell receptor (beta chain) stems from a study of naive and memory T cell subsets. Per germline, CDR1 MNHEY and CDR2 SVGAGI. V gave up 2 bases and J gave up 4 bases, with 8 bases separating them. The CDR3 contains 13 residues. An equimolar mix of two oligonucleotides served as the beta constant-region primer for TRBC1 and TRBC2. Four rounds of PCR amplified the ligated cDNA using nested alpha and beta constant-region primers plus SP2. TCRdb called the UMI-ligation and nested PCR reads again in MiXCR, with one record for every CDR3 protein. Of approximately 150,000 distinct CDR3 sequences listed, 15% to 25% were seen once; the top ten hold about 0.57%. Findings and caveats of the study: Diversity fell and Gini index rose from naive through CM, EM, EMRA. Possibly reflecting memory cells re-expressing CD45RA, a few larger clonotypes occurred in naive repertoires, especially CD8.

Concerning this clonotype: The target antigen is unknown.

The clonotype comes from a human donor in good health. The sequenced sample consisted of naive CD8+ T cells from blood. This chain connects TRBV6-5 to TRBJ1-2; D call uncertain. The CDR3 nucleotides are TGTGCCAGCAGTTACGGTGCACCCTATGGCTACACCTTC. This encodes CASSYGAPYGYTF.